A single sample is the source of the 7 T cell receptor beta chains below, sequenced in a study of blood T cells in healthy people across ages (dated by TCRdb to about 2015). Library preparation used 5' RACE. The sample was run on an Illumina HiSeq 2500. The second PCR ran for roughly 7 to 12 cycles and used a J-beta primer mix along with a sample-barcoded 5' primer. The public reads were run again by TCRdb, first through fastp at Q25 and then through MiXCR, and only productive beta chains were kept. All rows with the same CDR3 protein become a single entry with the most common DNA and genes. Present in this sample are hundreds of thousands of distinct CDR3 sequences, 45% to 50% of which were seen just once. The top ten constitute roughly 31% of the sample. The sample was blood. These receptors were collected from a woman aged 55-69 years in good health.

In this sample, this clonotype turned up a few times. The chain is built from TRBV10-3 and TRBJ2-3, with 11 bases aligning to TRBD2. Germline loops: CDR1 ENHRY, CDR2 SYGVKD. V gave up 6 bases and J gave up 2 bases; unmatched junction bases: 4. CDR3 length: 15 residues. The CDR3 is CAIRGLAGSTDTQYF. DNA of the CDR3: TGTGCCATCAGAGGACTAGCGGGCTCCACAGATACGCAGTATTTT.

There are many counts of this clonotype. This rearrangement joins TRBV5-1 to TRBJ2-7; 9 bases are a match to TRBD2. Germline-derived CDR1 and CDR2 are SGHRS and YFSETQ. The CDR3 length is 14 residues. Germline trimming cut 5 bases from V and 3 bases from J; bases unmatched to any gene: 6. This chain's CDR3 is CASSSGTSSYEQYF. For the CDR3, the DNA is TGCGCCAGCAGTTCAGGGACTAGCAGCTACGAGCAGTACTTC. Together with reference TRBV5-1 and TRBJ2-7, the CDR3 gives the full variable domain: KAGVTQTPRYLIKTRGQQVTLSCSPISGHRSVSWYQQTPGQGLQFLFEYFSETQRNKGNFPGRFSGRQFSNSRSEMNVSTLELGDSALYLCASSSGTSSYEQYFGPGTRLTVT.

This clonotype occurred a few times. The V gene is TRBV28, the J gene TRBJ2-3; 9 bases agree with TRBD2. Germline V gene data show CDR1 as MDHEN and CDR2 as SYDVKM. V was pared by 3 bases and J by 6 bases, with 10 bases of the junction left unmatched. The CDR3 extends over 16 amino acids. The DNA for the CDR3 is TGTGCCAGCAGTTTGATAGCGGGAGCTCGGAGGGATACGCAGTATTTT. Translating gives CASSLIAGARRDTQYF.

This chain links TRBV5-1 with TRBJ2-1; 10 bases map to TRBD2. This CDR3 has 17 residues. Trimming removed 3 bases from V and 0 bases from J; junction bases left unmatched: 6. Germline V gene lookup returns CDR1 SGHRS and CDR2 YFSETQ. The CDR3 reads CASSYGTSAISYNEQFF. The DNA of the CDR3 is TGCGCCAGCAGCTACGGGACTAGCGCAATCTCCTACAATGAGCAGTTCTTC.

This clonotype has more than one count but fewer than ten. In DNA form, the CDR3 reads TGTGCCAGCAGCCTAGGGACAGGGCGGTTTTTGTTAGCTAATGAAAAACTGTTTTTT. This codes for CASSLGTGRFLLANEKLFF. The chain carries TRBV7-2 and TRBJ1-4; TRBD1 agrees at 9 bases. V dropped 5 bases and J dropped 3; count of bases not matched to a gene: 16. This CDR3 spans 19 amino acids. Germline V CDR1 and CDR2: SGHTA, FQGNSA. Full variable domain (missing parts from reference TRBV7-2 and TRBJ1-4): GAGVSQSPSNKVTEKGKDVELRCDPISGHTALYWYRQSLGQGLEFLIYFQGNSAPDKSGLPSDRFSAERTGGSVSTLTIQRTQQEDSAVYLCASSLGTGRFLLANEKLFFGSGTQLSVL.

The chain combines TRBV4-2 with TRBJ1-2; D might be TRBD1 (5 bases). Germline V CDR1 and CDR2: LGHNA, YNFKEQ. V was cut by 0 bases and J by 8 bases, with 13 bases left in between. The CDR3 is made up of 14 amino acids. This CDR3 reads CASSQDGGQEGYTF. DNA of the CDR3: TGTGCCAGCAGCCAAGATGGGGGTCAGGAAGGCTACACCTTC.

This clonotype came up a few times. The chain has TRBV5-1 and TRBJ2-7; 9 bases map to TRBD2. This CDR3 comprises 16 residues. Germline values: CDR1 SGHRS, CDR2 YFSETQ. The junction had 4 bases not matched to a gene; V was cut back by 0 bases and J by 0 bases. Here the CDR3 reads CASSLGGLASSYEQYF. The DNA for the CDR3 is TGCGCCAGCAGCTTGGGAGGACTAGCGAGCTCCTACGAGCAGTACTTC.